This TCR beta chain was recovered during a study of radiotherapy plus CTLA-4 blockade in lung cancer. Turning to the study itself: Objective response was observed in roughly a sixth of patients, and disease control in approximately 30%. Findings and limits, study-wide: It was early blood T cell clone dynamics, with interferon-beta, that reportedly best predicted response. Tumor-origin TCR clones grew in blood after radiotherapy plus ipilimumab.

The method was immunoSEQ multiplex PCR; TCRdb's version includes in-frame clones alone and lacks a portion of them. The top ten hold 8% to 10% of the sample, which has around 80,000 clones, 74% seen once. Germline CDR1 is LNHDA and CDR2 is SQIVND (reference sequence). This CDR3 spans 15 amino acids. Trimming took 5 bases from V and 4 from J; bases not matched to a gene: 7. Note on this clone: Its antigen is still unknown.

CTLA-4 blockade with ipilimumab, together with focal radiation, was given to patients with chemo-refractory metastatic non-small-cell lung cancer. The rearrangement uses TRBV19 and TRBJ2-7; 11 bases are shared with TRBD2. This sequence was found in a human donor with non-small cell lung cancer whose response to radiotherapy plus ipilimumab could not be evaluated. The sample was peripheral blood, taken from a patient treated with radiotherapy plus ipilimumab. CDR3 amino acids: CASSWAGLADYEQYF. The CDR3 DNA reads as TGTGCCAGTAGTTGGGCGGGACTAGCGGATTACGAGCAGTACTTC.